Shown below are 14 T cell receptor beta chains from a single sample sequenced in a study of PD-1 blockade in classical Hodgkin lymphoma. The protocol was immunoSEQ multiplex PCR, while the TCRdb copy is restricted to in-frame clones and leaves out a portion. Of about 9,900 clones detected, approximately 90% appear once; the ten largest clones hold over 12%. Each patient's relapse followed autologous stem cell transplantation, and brentuximab vedotin exposure varied. The material was peripheral blood mononuclear cells (PBMCs), obtained at baseline. These TCRs come from a human donor with classical Hodgkin lymphoma.

The chain carries TRBV29-1 and TRBJ2-2, with D unclear. Per germline, CDR1 SQVTM and CDR2 ANQGSEA. The CDR3 has 10 residues. Trimming stripped 7 bases from V and 6 bases from J, with 6 bases between. The CDR3 coding sequence is TGCAGCGGACTCTCCGGGGAGCTGTTTTTT. This translates into CSGLSGELFF.

The rearrangement links TRBV9 to TRBJ2-1; 7 nucleotides align to TRBD1. Germline V lookup: CDR1 SGDLS, CDR2 YYNGEE. The J segment lost 3 bases and the V segment lost 0 bases, leaving 3 bases of the junction unmatched. The CDR3 is 15 amino acids. CDR3 in amino acids: CASSVDRGGYNEQFF. The CDR3 DNA is TGTGCCAGCAGCGTAGACAGGGGTGGCTACAATGAGCAGTTCTTC.

The rearrangement joins TRBV28 to TRBJ1-2; D is unclear. V dropped 2 bases and J dropped 5 bases, with 15 bases sitting between them. The CDR3 extends over 15 amino acids. Germline-derived CDR1 and CDR2 are MDHEN and SYDVKM. CDR3 DNA sequence: TGTGCCAGCAGTTTAGTCTCTGTGGATCTTTATGGCTACACCTTC. Translation gives CASSLVSVDLYGYTF.

This clone was recorded only once. V usage is TRBV10-3 and J usage is TRBJ1-3, with 10 bases matching TRBD1. The germline V gene has CDR1 ENHRY and CDR2 SYGVKD. The ends lost 5 bases at V and 4 bases at J; junction bases unmatched: 8. CDR3 length: 16 residues. CDR3 in amino acids: CAISSGTGVFGNTIYF. The CDR3 bases are TGTGCCATCAGTAGTGGGACAGGGGTTTTCGGAAACACCATATATTTT.

This clone appeared a single time. J is TRBJ2-1 and V is TRBV27, with 10 bases aligning to TRBD2. The V and J ends lost 7 bases and 8 bases, in that order; junction bases with no gene match: 11. Germline-derived CDR1 and CDR2 are MNHEY and SMNVEV (reference sequence). CDR3 size: 15 residues. CDR3 sequence (DNA): TGTGCCAGCATACAGCGGGAGGGCCAAAGGGATGAGCAGTTCTTC. Translating gives CASIQREGQRDEQFF.

The gene calls are TRBV28 and TRBJ2-1; D remains ambiguous. V lost 6 bases to trimming and J lost 15 bases, with 21 bases between them. Per the germline V gene, CDR1 is MDHEN and CDR2 is SYDVKM. The CDR3 sequence is 13 residues long. The CDR3 DNA reads as TGTGCCAGCAGCTTTGACGGGCCGCCGAAAGGGTTCTTC. Its protein is CASSFDGPPKGFF.

The chain employs TRBV28 and TRBJ1-1; D remains ambiguous. Germline CDR1 and CDR2: MDHEN and SYDVKM. The CDR3 contains 14 residues. With 10 bases removed from V and 0 bases from J, the gap between germline ends came to 15 bases. CDR3 nucleotide sequence: TGTGCCACCTGCCCCCCGGGGATGAACACTGAAGCTTTCTTT. Its protein is CATCPPGMNTEAFF.

The rearrangement links TRBV7-3 to TRBJ2-7; the match to TRBD2 covers 14 bases. CDR1 and CDR2 from the germline V gene are SGHTA and FQGTGA. This CDR3 has 16 residues. The ends lost 5 bases at V and 0 bases at J; junction bases unmatched: 3. CDR3 sequence reads: CASSPGTSGSSYEQYF. For the CDR3, the DNA is TGTGCCAGCAGCCCCGGGACTAGCGGGAGCTCCTACGAGCAGTACTTC.

The chain has TRBV18 and TRBJ1-4; D ambiguous. The CDR3 length is 16 residues. Germline V gives CDR1 KGHSH, CDR2 LQKENI. Trimming shortened V by 0 bases and J by 7 bases, and 15 bases separated the two germline ends. CDR3 sequence (DNA): TGTGCCAGCTCACCACCCGGGATCGGGGTAGGTGAAAAACTGTTTTTT. Protein sequence: CASSPPGIGVGEKLFF.

The V and J genes are TRBV5-2 and TRBJ2-7; the table's D call, TRBD1, has no DNA check behind it. TRBV5-2 is classified as a pseudogene. The CDR3 sequence is 15 residues long. Here the CDR3 reads CASSLWTGRSYEQYF. Here the CDR3 DNA reads TGTGCCAGCAGCCTTTGGACAGGACGCTCCTACGAGCAGTACTTC.

This chain uses TRBV5-1 with TRBJ1-2; no clear D gene. V was cut by 4 bases and J by 8 bases, with 12 bases left in between. Germline V gene lookup returns CDR1 SGHRS and CDR2 YFSETQ. CDR3 length equals 12 residues. In nucleotides, the CDR3 is TGCGCCAGCAGCGGCGGCACGGGGGGCTACACCTTC. It codes for CASSGGTGGYTF. Combining the CDR3 with reference TRBV5-1 and TRBJ1-2 gives the whole variable domain KAGVTQTPRYLIKTRGQQVTLSCSPISGHRSVSWYQQTPGQGLQFLFEYFSETQRNKGNFPGRFSGRQFSNSRSEMNVSTLELGDSALYLCASSGGTGGYTFGSGTRLTVV.

The CDR3 sequence: CASSESGSGANVLTF. The CDR3 bases are TGTGCCAGCAGTGAGTCCGGGTCTGGGGCCAACGTCCTGACTTTC. The rearrangement links TRBV6-1 to TRBJ2-6; D uncertain. With 3 bases removed from V and 1 base from J, the gap between germline ends came to 7 bases. The germline V gene has CDR1 MNHNS and CDR2 SASEGT. This CDR3 region has 15 residues.

Concerning this clone: The junction differs from germline at one of its ends, possibly a read error. The chain has TRBV28 and TRBJ1-6, with TRBD1 matching over 7 bases. This CDR3 has 14 amino acids. CDR1 and CDR2 from the germline V gene are MDHEN and SYDVKM. The CDR3 loop is CASSMSPTGVPHHF. DNA for the CDR3: TGTGCCAGCAGTATGTCACCCACAGGGGTCCCCCACCACTTT.

The V gene is TRBV12-5, the J gene TRBJ1-2, with 10 bases lining up with TRBD1. Germline values: CDR1 LGHNT, CDR2 FRNRAP. The J segment lost 5 bases and the V segment lost 4 bases, leaving 10 bases of the junction unmatched. The CDR3 covers 16 residues. CDR3 bases: TGTGCTAGTGGTTCCCTCCGGGACAGGGGCATATATGGCTACACCTTC. Its protein is CASGSLRDRGIYGYTF. The full variable domain, in which reference TRBV12-5 and TRBJ1-2 provide the parts outside the CDR3, is DARVTQTPRHKVTEMGQEVTMRCQPILGHNTVFWYRQTMMQGLELLAYFRNRAPLDDSGMPKDRFSAEMPDATLATLKIQPSEPRDSAVYFCASGSLRDRGIYGYTFGSGTRLTVV.